This is a list of T cell receptor beta chains from one sample in a study of T cells in localized non-small cell lung cancer. Assay: immunoSEQ multiplex PCR; the TCRdb copy retains only in-frame clones and omits some. The data contain more than 30,000 clones, under 85% of them singletons. This specimen was peripheral blood, taken before any cancer treatment. The receptors derive from a male donor at least 60 years old with stage II squamous cell lung carcinoma. Each CDR3 is given with its conserved first and last residue. Fields, in order: clone size, V gene, J gene, D gene, CDR3 DNA, CDR3 protein. D genes are given only for firm matches. Size is omitted from some rows. Given values are once, few, many or a class for expanded clones.

.	TRBV5-1	TRBJ2-7	TRBD1	TGCGCCAGCAGCACCGCGACAGGGGGCCGGGACTACGAGCAGTACTTC	CASSTATGGRDYEQYF
.	TRBV6-5	TRBJ2-1	.	TGTGCCAGCAGTTACGGGGGAGGGCAGTTCTTC	CASSYGGGQFF
.	TRBV18	TRBJ1-1	TRBD1	TGTGCCAGCTCACCCGGAGACAGGGGGAACACTGAAGCTTTCTTT	CASSPGDRGNTEAFF
.	TRBV29-1	TRBJ1-5	TRBD1	TGCAGCGTGGGGCAGGGGGCGGGTCAGCCCCAGCATTTT	CSVGQGAGQPQHF
.	TRBV7-2	TRBJ2-2	TRBD2	TGTGCCAGCAGCTTCCAACCGGGACTAGCGGGATCCGGGGAGCTGTTTTTT	CASSFQPGLAGSGELFF
.	TRBV7-2	TRBJ2-5	TRBD2	TGTGCCAGCAGCTTCCAGCGGGGGGGGGAGACCCAGTACTTC	CASSFQRGGETQYF
.	TRBV11-2	TRBJ2-5	.	TGTGCCAGCAGCTTAGAGGTGGAGACCCAGTACTTC	CASSLEVETQYF
.	TRBV11-2	TRBJ2-3	TRBD2	TGTGCCAGCAGCCGGGCCCGGGGGGGCACAGATACGCAGTATTTT	CASSRARGGTDTQYF
.	TRBV6-5	TRBJ2-7	.	TGTGCCAGCAGTCCCACAGGGAACGAGCAGTACTTC	CASSPTGNEQYF
.	TRBV5-1	TRBJ1-5	.	TGCGCCAGCAGCTTGAACGGGGACGATCAGCCCCAGCATTTT	CASSLNGDDQPQHF
.	TRBV5-1	TRBJ2-1	.	TGCGCCAGCAGCTTAGGTCGGTGGACAATTGACATGGGGCAGTTCTTC	CASSLGRWTIDMGQFF
.	TRBV10-3	TRBJ1-5	TRBD1	TGTGCCATCAGTGATGGGGGACAGGGGGCTAGCCAGCCCCAGCATTTT	CAISDGGQGASQPQHF
.	TRBV7-2	TRBJ2-5	.	TGTGCCAGCAGTCAAAGGGAGGCCCAAGAGACCCAGTACTTC	CASSQREAQETQYF
.	TRBV7-9	TRBJ2-5	.	TGTGCCAGCAGCTCAGTGAGTGAGACCCAGTACTTC	CASSSVSETQYF
.	TRBV11-3	TRBJ1-6	.	TGTGCCAGCAGCTCCGAGGCTCCGGCCCTCCACTTT	CASSSEAPALHF
.	TRBV7-3	TRBJ2-1	TRBD1	TGCGCCAGCAGCCAAGGACAGGGGGCTTGGAATGAGCAGTTCTTC	CASSQGQGAWNEQFF
.	TRBV11-3	TRBJ2-7	.	TGTGCCAGCAGCTCCGGACAGTCAGTCTACGAGCAGTACTTC	CASSSGQSVYEQYF
.	TRBV6-4	TRBJ2-2	.	TGTGCCAGCAGTGAACAAGTAAACACCGGGGAGCTGTTTTTT	CASSEQVNTGELFF
.	TRBV5-4	TRBJ2-3	TRBD1	TGTGCCAGCAGCTTCGGACAGGGGGCTAGCACAGATACGCAGTATTTT	CASSFGQGASTDTQYF
.	TRBV18	TRBJ2-5	.	TGTGCCAGCTCACCCCAAGAGACCCAGTACTTC	CASSPQETQYF
.	TRBV9	TRBJ2-5	TRBD2	TGTGCCAGCAGCGTATCCGGACTAGCGGACGCCTGGGGGGGAGAGACCCAGTACTTC	CASSVSGLADAWGGETQYF
.	TRBV11-2	TRBJ2-1	TRBD2	TGTGCCAGCAGCTTAGGAAATAGCGGGGGGGCCTCTGAGCAGTTCTTC	CASSLGNSGGASEQFF
.	TRBV4-3	TRBJ2-7	TRBD2	TGCGCCAGCAGCCAAGTTTTTCCTAGCGGTATCTACGAGCAGTACTTC	CASSQVFPSGIYEQYF
.	TRBV18	TRBJ2-5	.	TGTGCCAGCTCACCTAGCATGGCCCAAAACCTCGGGACCCAGTACTTC	CASSPSMAQNLGTQYF
.	TRBV6-5	TRBJ2-2	.	TGTGCCAGCAGCCTTAATAGGGGTCACGGGGAGCTGTTTTTT	CASSLNRGHGELFF
.	TRBV7-2	TRBJ2-7	TRBD2	TGTGCCAGCAGCACCTCCGGGACTAGCGGAAACGAGCAGTACTTC	CASSTSGTSGNEQYF
.	TRBV6-6	TRBJ1-1	.	TGTGCCAGCAGGCAACAGGGAAACTCGAACACTGAAGCTTTCTTT	CASRQQGNSNTEAFF
.	TRBV29-1	TRBJ2-7	.	TGCAGCGTATCTACAGGGAATCGAGACGAGCAGTACTTC	CSVSTGNRDEQYF
few	TRBV5-1	TRBJ2-1	.	TGCGCCAGCAGCTTCCAGGGGGAGGCCTACAATGAGCAGTTCTTC	CASSFQGEAYNEQFF
.	TRBV7-2	TRBJ1-4	.	TGTGCCAGCAGCTCTAGACGGGGTGTCCTAGAAAAACTGTTTTTT	CASSSRRGVLEKLFF
.	TRBV5-1	TRBJ2-7	.	TGCGCCAGCAGCTGGACGGCCGCCTTCTACGAGCAGTACTTC	CASSWTAAFYEQYF
.	TRBV19	TRBJ2-5	TRBD1	TGTGCAGCCGGGACAGTAAGAGAGACCCAGTACTTC	CAAGTVRETQYF
few	TRBV7-2	TRBJ1-2	TRBD1	TGTGCCAGCAGCCCGGGACAGAACTATGGCTACACCTTC	CASSPGQNYGYTF
large	TRBV5-8	TRBJ1-5	.	TGTGCCAGCAGCTACGACATGGGGGACAATCAGCCCCAGCATTTT	CASSYDMGDNQPQHF
once	TRBV9	TRBJ2-5	.	TGTGCCAGCAGCGTAGCAGGGGAGGGGACCCAGTACTTC	CASSVAGEGTQYF
.	TRBV2	TRBJ2-5	.	TGTGCCAGCAGGGACTGGCAAGAGACCCAGTACTTC	CASRDWQETQYF
.	TRBV19	TRBJ2-7	TRBD1	TGTGCCAGTAGTATTACCCAGGGGGCCTACGAGCAGTACTTC	CASSITQGAYEQYF
.	TRBV6-6	TRBJ2-7	TRBD1	TGTGCCAGCAGTTACTCGGACCCGGACAGGTACTACGAGCAGTACTTC	CASSYSDPDRYYEQYF
once	TRBV29-1	TRBJ2-6	.	TGCAGCGTTGGTGAGGGCTCTGGGGCCAACGTCCTGACTTTC	CSVGEGSGANVLTF
.	TRBV20-1	TRBJ2-3	.	TGCAGTGCTCGTATTGCGGGTACGCAGTATTTT	CSARIAGTQYF
.	TRBV30	TRBJ2-1	TRBD2	TGTGCCTGGAGTGTACCCCGGAGGACTAGCGGGAGGGAAAGTGAGCAGTTCTTC	CAWSVPRRTSGRESEQFF
.	TRBV10-3	TRBJ2-7	.	TGTGCCACTCCACGCGGGGGCCTACACTACGAGCAGTACTTC	CATPRGGLHYEQYF
.	TRBV5-4	TRBJ2-7	TRBD1	TGTGCCAGCAGCCCCGGACAGGGCCACGAGCAGTACTTC	CASSPGQGHEQYF
few	TRBV4-2	TRBJ1-2	TRBD1	TGTGCCAGCAGACAGGGGGAGGGGGGTAACTATGGCTACACCTTC	CASRQGEGGNYGYTF
.	TRBV30	TRBJ2-5	.	TGTGCCTGGGACGAGGGGAGGAGTGGGGAAGAGACCCAGTACTTC	CAWDEGRSGEETQYF
.	TRBV7-9	TRBJ2-1	.	TGTGCCAGCAGCTTTTGGTCATACAATGAGCAGTTCTTC	CASSFWSYNEQFF
once	TRBV4-3	TRBJ2-6	.	TGCGCCAGCAGCCAAGGACAGGTTATAACCTCTGGGGCCAACGTCCTGACTTTC	CASSQGQVITSGANVLTF
.	TRBV9	TRBJ2-5	.	TGTGCCAGCAGCGCACAGGTGGCGCAAGAGACCCAGTACTTC	CASSAQVAQETQYF